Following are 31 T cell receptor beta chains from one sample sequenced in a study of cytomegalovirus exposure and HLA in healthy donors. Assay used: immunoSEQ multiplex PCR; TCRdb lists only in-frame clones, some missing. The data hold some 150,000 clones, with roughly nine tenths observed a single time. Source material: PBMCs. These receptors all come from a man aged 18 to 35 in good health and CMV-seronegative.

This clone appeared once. For the CDR3, the DNA is TGTGCCTGGAGGAACGTGGGGCAGGGGCTCACAGATACGCAGTATTTT. Amino acid sequence: CAWRNVGQGLTDTQYF. The chain couples TRBV30 to TRBJ2-3; possibly TRBD1 for D (6 bases). The V gene lost 3 bases and the J gene lost 2 bases, with 18 bases spanning the gap. Per the germline V gene, CDR1 is GTSNPN and CDR2 is SVGIG (reference sequence). The CDR3 is 16 residues long. Together with reference TRBV30 and TRBJ2-3, the CDR3 gives the full variable domain: SQTIHQWPATLVQPVGSPLSLECTVEGTSNPNLYWYRQAAGRGLQLLFYSVGIGQISSEVPQNLSASRPQDRQFILSSKKLLLSDSGFYLCAWRNVGQGLTDTQYFGPGTRLTVL.

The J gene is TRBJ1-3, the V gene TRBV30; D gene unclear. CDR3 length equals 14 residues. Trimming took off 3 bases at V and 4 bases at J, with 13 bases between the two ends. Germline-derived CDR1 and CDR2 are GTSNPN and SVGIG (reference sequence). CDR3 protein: CAWSPLHFGNTIYF. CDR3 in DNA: TGTGCCTGGAGCCCACTTCACTTCGGAAACACCATATATTTT.

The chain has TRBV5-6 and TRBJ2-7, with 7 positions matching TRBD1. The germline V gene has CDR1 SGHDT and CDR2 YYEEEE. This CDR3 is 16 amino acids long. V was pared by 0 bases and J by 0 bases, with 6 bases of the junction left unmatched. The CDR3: CASSLVTGASSYEQYV. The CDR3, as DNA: TGTGCCAGCAGCTTGGTTACAGGGGCTAGCTCCTACGAGCAGTACGTC.

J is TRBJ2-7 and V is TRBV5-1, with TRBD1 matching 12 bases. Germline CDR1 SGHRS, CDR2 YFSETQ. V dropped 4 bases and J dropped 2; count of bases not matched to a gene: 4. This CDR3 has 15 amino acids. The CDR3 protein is CASSTGQGATYEQYF. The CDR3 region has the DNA TGCGCCAGCAGCACGGGACAGGGGGCCACCTACGAGCAGTACTTC.

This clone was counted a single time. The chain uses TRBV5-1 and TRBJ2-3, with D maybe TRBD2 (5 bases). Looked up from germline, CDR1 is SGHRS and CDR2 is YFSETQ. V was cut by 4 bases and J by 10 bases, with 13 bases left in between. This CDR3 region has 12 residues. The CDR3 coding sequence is TGCGCCAGCAGCCCGGACTGGGCGGCGCAGTATTTT. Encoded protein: CASSPDWAAQYF.

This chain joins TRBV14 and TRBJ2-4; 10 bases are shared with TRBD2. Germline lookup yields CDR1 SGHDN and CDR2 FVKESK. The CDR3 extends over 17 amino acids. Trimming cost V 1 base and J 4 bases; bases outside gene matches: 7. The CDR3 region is CASSQVRGTSEKNIQYF. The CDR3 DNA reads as TGTGCCAGCAGCCAAGTCCGGGGGACTAGCGAGAAAAACATTCAGTACTTC.

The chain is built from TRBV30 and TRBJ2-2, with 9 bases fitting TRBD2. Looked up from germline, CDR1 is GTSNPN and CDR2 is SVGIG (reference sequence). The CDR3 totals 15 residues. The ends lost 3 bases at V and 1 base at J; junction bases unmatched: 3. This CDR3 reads CAWRGTSWNTGELFF. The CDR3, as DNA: TGTGCCTGGAGGGGGACTAGCTGGAACACCGGGGAGCTGTTTTTT.

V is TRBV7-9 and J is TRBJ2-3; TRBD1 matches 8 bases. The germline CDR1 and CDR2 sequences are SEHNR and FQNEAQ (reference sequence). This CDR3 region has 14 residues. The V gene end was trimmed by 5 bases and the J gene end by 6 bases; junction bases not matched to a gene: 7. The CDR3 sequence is CASSLTGGLDTQYF. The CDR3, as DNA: TGTGCCAGCAGCCTAACAGGGGGGTTGGATACGCAGTATTTT.

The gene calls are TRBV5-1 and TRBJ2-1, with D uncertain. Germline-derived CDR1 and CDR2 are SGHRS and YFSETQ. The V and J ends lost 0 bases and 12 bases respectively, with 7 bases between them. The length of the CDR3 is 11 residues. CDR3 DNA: TGCGCCAGCAGCTTGGACTTGATGCAGTTCTTC. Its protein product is CASSLDLMQFF.

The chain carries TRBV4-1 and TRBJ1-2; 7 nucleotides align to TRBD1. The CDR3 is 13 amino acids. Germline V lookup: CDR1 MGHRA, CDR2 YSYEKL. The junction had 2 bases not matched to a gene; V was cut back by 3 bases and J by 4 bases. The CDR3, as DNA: TGCGCCAGCAGCCATAGGGACAGCTATGGCTACACCTTC. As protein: CASSHRDSYGYTF.

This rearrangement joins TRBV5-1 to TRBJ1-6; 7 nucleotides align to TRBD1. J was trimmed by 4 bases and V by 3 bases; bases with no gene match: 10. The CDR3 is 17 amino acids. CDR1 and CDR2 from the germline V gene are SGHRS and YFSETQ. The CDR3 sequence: CASSSGTDKNYNSPLHF. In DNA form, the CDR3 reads TGCGCCAGCAGCTCCGGGACAGACAAGAATTATAATTCACCCCTCCACTTT.

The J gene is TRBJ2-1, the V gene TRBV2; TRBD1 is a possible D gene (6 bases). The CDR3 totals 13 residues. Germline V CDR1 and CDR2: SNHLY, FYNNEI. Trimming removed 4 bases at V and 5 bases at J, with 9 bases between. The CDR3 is CASSGGLDNEQFF. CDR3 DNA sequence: TGTGCCAGCAGTGGGGGGCTCGACAATGAGCAGTTCTTC.

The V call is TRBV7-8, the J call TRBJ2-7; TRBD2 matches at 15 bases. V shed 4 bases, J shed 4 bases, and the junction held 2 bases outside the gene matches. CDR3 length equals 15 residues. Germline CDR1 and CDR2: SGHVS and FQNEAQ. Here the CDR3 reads CASSSGLAGGYEQYV. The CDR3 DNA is TGTGCCAGCAGCTCCGGACTAGCGGGAGGGTACGAGCAGTACGTC.

The DNA for the CDR3 is TGTGCCAGCAGCTTAGACCGACTAGCGGGGCCGGCAGGGACCCAGTACTTC. Translation gives CASSLDRLAGPAGTQYF. V usage is TRBV7-2 and J usage is TRBJ2-5; the match to TRBD2 covers 11 bases. The CDR3 covers 17 residues. The V segment lost 1 base and the J segment 7 bases; nucleotides outside the gene matches: 11. The germline V gene encodes CDR1 SGHTA and CDR2 FQGNSA.

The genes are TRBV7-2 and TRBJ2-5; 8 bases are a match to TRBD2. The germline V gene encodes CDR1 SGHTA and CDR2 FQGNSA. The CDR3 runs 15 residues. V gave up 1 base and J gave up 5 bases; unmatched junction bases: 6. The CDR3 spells CASSLVTGGAETQYF. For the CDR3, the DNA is TGTGCCAGCAGCTTAGTAACGGGAGGGGCGGAGACCCAGTACTTC.

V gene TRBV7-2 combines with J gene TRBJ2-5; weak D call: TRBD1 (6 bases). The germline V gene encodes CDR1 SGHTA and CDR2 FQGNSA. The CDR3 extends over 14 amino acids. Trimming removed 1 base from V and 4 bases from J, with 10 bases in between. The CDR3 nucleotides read TGTGCCAGCAGCTTAGACAGGGCGTTAGAGACCCAGTACTTC. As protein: CASSLDRALETQYF.

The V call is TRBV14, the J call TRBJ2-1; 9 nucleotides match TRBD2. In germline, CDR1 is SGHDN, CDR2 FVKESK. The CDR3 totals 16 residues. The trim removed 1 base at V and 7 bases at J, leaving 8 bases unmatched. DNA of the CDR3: TGTGCCAGCAGCCAAGGAGCCGGGACTAGCCAGAATGAGCAGTTCTTC. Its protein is CASSQGAGTSQNEQFF.

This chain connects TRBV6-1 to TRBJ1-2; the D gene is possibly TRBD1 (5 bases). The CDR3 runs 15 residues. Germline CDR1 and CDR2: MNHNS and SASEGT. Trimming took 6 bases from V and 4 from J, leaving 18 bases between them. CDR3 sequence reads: CASSKVPDSGYGYTF. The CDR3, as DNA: TGTGCCAGCAGCAAGGTCCCCGACAGTGGCTATGGCTACACCTTC.

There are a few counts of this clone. The CDR3 nucleotides read TGTGCCAGCAGTGGCCCCACAGACCCCTATGGCTACACCTTC. Amino acids: CASSGPTDPYGYTF. The J gene is TRBJ1-2, the V gene TRBV6-5; no clear D. CDR1 and CDR2 (germline): MNHEY, SVGAGI. V shed 5 bases and J shed 4 bases, with 14 bases lying between them. CDR3 size: 14 residues.

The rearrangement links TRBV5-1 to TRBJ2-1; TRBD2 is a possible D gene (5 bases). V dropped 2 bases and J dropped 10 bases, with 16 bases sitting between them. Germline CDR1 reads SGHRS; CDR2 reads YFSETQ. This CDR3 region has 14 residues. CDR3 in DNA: TGCGCCAGCAGCTTTGGCGGGCTCGACCTGGAGCAGTTCTTC. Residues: CASSFGGLDLEQFF.

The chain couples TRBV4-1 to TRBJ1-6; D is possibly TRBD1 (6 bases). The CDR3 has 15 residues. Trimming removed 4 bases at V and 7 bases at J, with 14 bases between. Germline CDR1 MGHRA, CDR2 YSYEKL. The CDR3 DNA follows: TGCGCCAGCAGCCCCCTCTCCCAGGGGAATTCACCCCTCCACTTT. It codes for CASSPLSQGNSPLHF.

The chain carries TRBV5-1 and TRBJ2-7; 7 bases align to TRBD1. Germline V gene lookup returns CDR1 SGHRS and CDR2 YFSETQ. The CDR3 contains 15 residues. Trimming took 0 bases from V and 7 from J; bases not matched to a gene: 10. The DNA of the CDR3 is TGCGCCAGCAGCTTGGTAGGGGGCCTGGGGCGGGAGCAGTACTTC. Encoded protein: CASSLVGGLGREQYF.

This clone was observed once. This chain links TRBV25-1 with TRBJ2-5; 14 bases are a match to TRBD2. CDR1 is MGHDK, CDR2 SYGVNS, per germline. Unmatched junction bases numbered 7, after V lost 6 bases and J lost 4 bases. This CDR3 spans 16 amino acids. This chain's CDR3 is CASSHGGTSGRETQYF. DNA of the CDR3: TGTGCCAGCAGCCATGGGGGGACTAGCGGGAGAGAGACCCAGTACTTC.

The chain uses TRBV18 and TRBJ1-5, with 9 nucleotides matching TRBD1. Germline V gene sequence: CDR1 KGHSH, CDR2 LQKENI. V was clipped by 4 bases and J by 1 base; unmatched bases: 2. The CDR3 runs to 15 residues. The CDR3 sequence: CASSHTGGSNQPQHF. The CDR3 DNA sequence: TGTGCCAGCTCACACACAGGGGGCAGCAATCAGCCCCAGCATTTT.

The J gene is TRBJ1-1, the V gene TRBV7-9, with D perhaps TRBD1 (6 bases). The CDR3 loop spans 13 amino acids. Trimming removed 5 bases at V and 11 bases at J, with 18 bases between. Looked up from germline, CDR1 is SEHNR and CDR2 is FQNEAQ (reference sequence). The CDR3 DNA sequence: TGTGCCAGCAGCGTCGGACAGTTCGGGACGGCTTTCTTT. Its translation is CASSVGQFGTAFF.

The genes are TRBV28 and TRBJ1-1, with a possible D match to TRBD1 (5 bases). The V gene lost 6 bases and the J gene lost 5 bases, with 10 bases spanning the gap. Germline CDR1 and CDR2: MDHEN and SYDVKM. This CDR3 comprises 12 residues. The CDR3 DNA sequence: TGTGCCAGCAGGGTCGGGGGGACTGAAGCTTTCTTT. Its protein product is CASRVGGTEAFF.

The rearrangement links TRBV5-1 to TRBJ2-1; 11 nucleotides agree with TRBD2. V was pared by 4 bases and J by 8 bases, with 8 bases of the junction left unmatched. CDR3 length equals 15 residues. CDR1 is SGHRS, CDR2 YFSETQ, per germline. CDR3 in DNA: TGCGCCAGCAGCACCCGACTAGCGGGGAAGGATGAGCAGTTCTTC. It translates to CASSTRLAGKDEQFF. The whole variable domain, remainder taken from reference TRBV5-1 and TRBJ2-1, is KAGVTQTPRYLIKTRGQQVTLSCSPISGHRSVSWYQQTPGQGLQFLFEYFSETQRNKGNFPGRFSGRQFSNSRSEMNVSTLELGDSALYLCASSTRLAGKDEQFFGPGTRLTVL.

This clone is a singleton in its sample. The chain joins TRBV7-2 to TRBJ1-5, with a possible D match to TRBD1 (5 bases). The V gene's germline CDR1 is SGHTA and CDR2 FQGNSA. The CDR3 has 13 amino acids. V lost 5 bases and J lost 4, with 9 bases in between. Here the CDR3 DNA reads TGTGCCAGCAGCCCCGACAGAAATCAGCCCCAGCATTTT. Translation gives CASSPDRNQPQHF.

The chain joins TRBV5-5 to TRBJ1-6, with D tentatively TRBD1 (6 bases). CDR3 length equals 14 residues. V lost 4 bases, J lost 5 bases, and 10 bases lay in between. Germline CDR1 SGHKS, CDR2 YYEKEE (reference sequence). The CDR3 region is CASSQQGNNSPLHF. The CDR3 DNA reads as TGTGCCAGCAGCCAACAGGGAAATAATTCACCCCTCCACTTT.

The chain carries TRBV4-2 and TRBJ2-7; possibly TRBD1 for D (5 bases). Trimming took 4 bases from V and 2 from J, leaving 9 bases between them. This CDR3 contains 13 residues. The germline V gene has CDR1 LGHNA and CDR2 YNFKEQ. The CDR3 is CASSLGPTYEQYV. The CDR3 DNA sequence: TGTGCCAGCAGCCTGGGGCCAACCTACGAGCAGTACGTC.

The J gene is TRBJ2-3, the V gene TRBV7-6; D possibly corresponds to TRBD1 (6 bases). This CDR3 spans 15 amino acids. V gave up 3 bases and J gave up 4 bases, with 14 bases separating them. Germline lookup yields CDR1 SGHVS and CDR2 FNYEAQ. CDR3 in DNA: TGTGCCAGCAGCTTGGGGCTATACAGGGCAGATACGCAGTATTTT. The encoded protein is CASSLGLYRADTQYF.